The 25 T cell receptor beta chains in this list originate from one sample, sequenced in a study of blood T cell repertoires in COVID-19. Sequenced by immunoSEQ multiplex PCR; TCRdb stores in-frame clones only, minus some. The sample shows some 160,000 clones, approximately 91% of them seen only once. The specimen sequenced was peripheral blood. The receptors originated from a man aged 18-30 years with acute or convalescent COVID-19.

This clone is a singleton in its sample. The chain recombines TRBV5-4 with TRBJ1-2, with 7 bases that match TRBD1. The CDR3 consists of 15 residues. The V gene's germline CDR1 is SGHNT and CDR2 YYREEE (reference sequence). Trimming cost V 4 bases and J 0 bases; bases outside gene matches: 6. CDR3 in amino acids: CASSRQGQTNYGYTF. The CDR3 bases are TGTGCCAGCAGCCGACAGGGTCAAACTAACTATGGCTACACCTTC.

This chain connects TRBV7-2 to TRBJ2-7; a possible D gene is TRBD2 (6 bases). Between the trimmed V and J ends, which lost 1 base and 2 bases, there was a span of 12 bases. Per germline, CDR1 SGHTA and CDR2 FQGNSA. CDR3 size: 15 residues. CDR3 DNA sequence: TGTGCCAGCAGCTTAGGGGCGGGGACCGCCTACGAGCAGTACTTC. Translation gives CASSLGAGTAYEQYF.

This sequence joins TRBV19 and TRBJ1-5, with 7 nucleotides matching TRBD1. V shed 5 bases, J shed 5 bases, and the junction held 12 bases outside the gene matches. The CDR3 is made up of 16 amino acids. The germline CDR1 and CDR2 sequences are LNHDA and SQIVND (reference sequence). CDR3 protein: CASSSKTGRSDQPQHF. DNA for the CDR3: TGTGCCAGTAGTTCTAAGACAGGGAGGTCAGATCAGCCCCAGCATTTT.

This chain links TRBV2 with TRBJ2-7, with a possible D match to TRBD1 (6 bases). Trimming removed 0 bases at V and 1 base at J, with 7 bases between. Germline assignment: CDR1 SNHLY and CDR2 FYNNEI. This CDR3 is 14 amino acids long. CDR3 bases: TGTGCCAGCAGTGAAGCCGGACAGTCCTACGAGCAGTACTTC. Its translation: CASSEAGQSYEQYF.

This rearrangement joins TRBV14 to TRBJ1-2, with D unresolved. From germline, CDR1 is SGHDN and CDR2 FVKESK. The length of the CDR3 is 14 residues. V was trimmed by 2 bases and J by 8 bases, leaving 15 bases between them. CDR3 coding DNA: TGTGCCAGCAGCCAAAATAAGGCAGGCGGGGGCTACACCTTC. It specifies CASSQNKAGGGYTF.

This chain joins TRBV10-3 and TRBJ1-1; D not certain. Trimming left V 4 bases short and J 5 bases short, with 14 bases between. The CDR3 runs 14 residues. Germline assignment: CDR1 ENHRY and CDR2 SYGVKD. The CDR3: CAISGQIRGTEAFF. CDR3 DNA: TGTGCCATCAGTGGGCAGATTCGAGGAACTGAAGCTTTCTTT.

This chain links TRBV6-5 with TRBJ1-5, with a weak D call TRBD1 (5 bases). The CDR3 totals 15 residues. CDR1 is MNHEY, CDR2 SVGAGI, per germline. Trimming left V 7 bases short and J 4 bases short, with 17 bases between. In DNA form, the CDR3 reads TGTGCCAGCACCGGATTCGACAGATATAATCAGCCCCAGCATTTT. This codes for CASTGFDRYNQPQHF.

The CDR3 spells CSVEQGADQPQHF. The CDR3 coding sequence is TGCAGCGTGGAACAGGGGGCAGATCAGCCCCAGCATTTT. This chain joins TRBV29-1 and TRBJ1-5, with 9 bases fitting TRBD1. Trimming at V came to 6 bases and at J to 5 bases, leaving 5 bases not matched to a gene. CDR3 length equals 13 residues. The germline V gene has CDR1 SQVTM and CDR2 ANQGSEA.

This chain uses TRBV18 with TRBJ1-2; TRBD1 matches at 12 bases. CDR3 length equals 14 residues. Germline CDR1 is KGHSH and CDR2 is LQKENI. V dropped 3 bases and J dropped 6; count of bases not matched to a gene: 2. The DNA for the CDR3 is TGTGCCAGCTCACCGGGACAGGGGGCTGATGGCTACACCTTC. Its translation is CASSPGQGADGYTF.

The chain employs TRBV7-9 and TRBJ2-1, with 8 bases aligning to TRBD1. Germline V gene data show CDR1 as SEHNR and CDR2 as FQNEAQ (reference sequence). Losses at the gene ends were 5 bases for V and 7 bases for J; bases not matched to a gene: 13. This CDR3 region has 16 residues. CDR3 nucleotide sequence: TGTGCCAGCAGCCCACGCGTAGGACAGGGATCAAATGAGCAGTTCTTC. This sequence encodes CASSPRVGQGSNEQFF.

The chain links TRBV9 to TRBJ1-1, with TRBD1 matching over 7 bases. The CDR3 spans 14 residues. The ends lost 0 bases at V and 5 bases at J; junction bases unmatched: 4. CDR1 and CDR2 (germline): SGDLS, YYNGEE. The CDR3 loop is CASSVVETGTEAFF. In DNA, the CDR3 is TGTGCCAGCAGCGTAGTCGAGACAGGGACTGAAGCTTTCTTT.

The CDR3 DNA sequence: TGTGCCACCAGTGACCCTTACTATGGCTACACCTTC. It is translated as CATSDPYYGYTF. This chain connects TRBV24-1 to TRBJ1-2; D uncertain. Trimming pared 4 bases from V and 3 bases from J, leaving 5 bases between. Germline V CDR1 and CDR2: KGHDR, SFDVKD. The CDR3 has 12 amino acids.

This clone was picked up one time. V and J are TRBV5-5 and TRBJ2-7; 10 bases are a match to TRBD2. The CDR3 spans 15 residues. Trimming took 0 bases from V and 4 from J; bases not matched to a gene: 4. The germline V gene has CDR1 SGHKS and CDR2 YYEKEE (reference sequence). CDR3 DNA: TGTGCCAGCAGCTTGGTTACTAGCGGGATGTACGAGCAGTACTTC. This translates into CASSLVTSGMYEQYF.

The CDR3 loop is CVRSSGQGGFSNQPQHF. CDR3 DNA sequence: TGTGTCAGAAGTTCCGGACAGGGGGGCTTCAGCAATCAGCCCCAGCATTTT. The J gene is TRBJ1-5, the V gene TRBV7-5; the D call of TRBD1 is as the table states it, not checked on the DNA. TRBV7-5 is flagged as a pseudogene. The CDR3 is 17 residues long.

V and J are TRBV5-5 and TRBJ1-5; TRBD1 agrees at 11 bases. Trimming took 3 bases from V and 1 from J; bases not matched to a gene: 12. This CDR3 region has 19 residues. CDR1 is SGHKS and CDR2 is YYEKEE in the germline V gene (reference sequence). This chain's CDR3 is CASSSGRGQGEWSNQPQHF. CDR3 DNA: TGTGCCAGCAGCTCGGGTCGGGGACAGGGGGAATGGAGCAATCAGCCCCAGCATTTT.

The chain combines TRBV7-2 with TRBJ2-5; the match to TRBD2 covers 8 bases. The germline V gene has CDR1 SGHTA and CDR2 FQGNSA. The CDR3 is 15 residues long. Trimming removed 5 bases from V and 5 bases from J; junction bases left unmatched: 10. CDR3 in amino acids: CASSPPRTSTETQYF. The CDR3 nucleotides read TGTGCCAGCAGCCCGCCCCGGACTAGCACGGAGACCCAGTACTTC.

The genes are TRBV25-1 and TRBJ1-1; D remains ambiguous. The length of the CDR3 is 14 residues. CDR1 is MGHDK and CDR2 is SYGVNS in the germline V gene. The V end lost 6 bases, the J end lost 0 bases, and 11 bases lay between the germline ends. This CDR3 is CASSGGPLNTEAFF. CDR3 nucleotide sequence: TGTGCCAGCAGCGGCGGTCCGTTGAACACTGAAGCTTTCTTT.

This chain uses TRBV9 with TRBJ1-2, with D unclear. The CDR3 contains 14 residues. The V end was cut by 1 base, the J end by 8 bases, with 15 bases between. Germline V gene data show CDR1 as SGDLS and CDR2 as YYNGEE. DNA for the CDR3: TGTGCCAGCAGCGTAATTGAGGTCTCGCGGGGCTACACCTTC. This codes for CASSVIEVSRGYTF.

The V call is TRBV5-1, the J call TRBJ1-2, with 7 bases lining up with TRBD1. V lost 5 bases, J lost 2 bases, and 3 bases stayed unmatched. Looked up from germline, CDR1 is SGHRS and CDR2 is YFSETQ. The CDR3 loop spans 13 amino acids. The CDR3 loop is CASRPDRNYGYTF. For the CDR3, the DNA is TGCGCCAGCAGACCGGACAGGAACTATGGCTACACCTTC.

A remark on this clone: The same CDR3 also results from other DNA sequences found in this sample. The J gene is TRBJ1-2, the V gene TRBV6-5; 11 bases are a match to TRBD1. Trimming removed 0 bases from V and 4 bases from J; junction bases left unmatched: 4. The CDR3 has 16 residues. Germline CDR1 is MNHEY and CDR2 is SVGAGI. This chain's CDR3 is CASSYSRTGGGYGYTF. CDR3 nucleotides: TGTGCCAGCAGTTACTCGAGGACAGGGGGCGGCTATGGCTACACCTTC.

The chain uses TRBV15 and TRBJ1-5, with D possibly matching TRBD1 (5 bases). The CDR3 has 16 residues. Trimming took 2 bases from V and 3 from J, leaving 14 bases between them. In germline, CDR1 is LNHNV, CDR2 YYDKDF (reference sequence). The CDR3 reads CATSRSRARDNQPQHF. CDR3 DNA: TGTGCCACCAGCAGAAGTCGCGCCAGGGACAATCAGCCCCAGCATTTT.

V usage is TRBV19 and J usage is TRBJ1-4, with 8 bases that match TRBD1. The CDR3 covers 17 residues. The V and J ends lost 1 base and 5 bases, in that order; junction bases with no gene match: 9. The germline V gene has CDR1 LNHDA and CDR2 SQIVND (reference sequence). This CDR3 is CASSIVGGTGGNEKLFF. For the CDR3, the DNA is TGTGCCAGTAGTATAGTAGGCGGGACAGGCGGGAATGAAAAACTGTTTTTT.

The J gene is TRBJ1-2, the V gene TRBV5-1; 7 nucleotides line up with TRBD1. CDR1 and CDR2 from the germline V gene are SGHRS and YFSETQ. This CDR3 is built from 13 residues. The ends lost 4 bases at V and 7 bases at J; junction bases unmatched: 7. CDR3 nucleotides: TGCGCCAGCAGCCCCGGGACAGACCTTGGCTACACCTTC. Protein product: CASSPGTDLGYTF.

The CDR3 sequence is CASSPGGETEAFF. CDR3 in DNA: TGTGCCAGCTCACCAGGGGGCGAGACTGAAGCTTTCTTT. This chain uses TRBV18 with TRBJ1-1; D might be TRBD1 (6 bases). The CDR3 has 13 amino acids. V dropped 2 bases and J dropped 5 bases, with 9 bases sitting between them. Germline V CDR1 and CDR2: KGHSH, LQKENI.

This chain links TRBV11-2 with TRBJ1-2; D remains unclear. CDR3 length: 15 residues. Per germline, CDR1 SGHAT and CDR2 FQNNGV. Trimming took off 5 bases at V and 4 bases at J, with 17 bases between the two ends. CDR3 amino acids: CASSPNLLRSYGYTF. The CDR3 coding sequence is TGTGCCAGCAGCCCAAATCTCCTTCGGAGCTATGGCTACACCTTC.